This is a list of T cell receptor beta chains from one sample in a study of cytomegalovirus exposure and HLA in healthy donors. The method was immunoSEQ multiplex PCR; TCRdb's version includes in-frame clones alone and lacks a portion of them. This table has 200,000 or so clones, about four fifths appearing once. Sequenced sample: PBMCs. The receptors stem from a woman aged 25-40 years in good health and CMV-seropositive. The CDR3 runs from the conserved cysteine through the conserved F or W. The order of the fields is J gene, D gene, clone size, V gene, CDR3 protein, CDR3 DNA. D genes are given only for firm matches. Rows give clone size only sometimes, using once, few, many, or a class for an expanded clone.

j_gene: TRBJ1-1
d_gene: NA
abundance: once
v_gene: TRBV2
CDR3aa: CASTAGGLGAEAFF
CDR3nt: TGTGCCAGCACCGCGGGGGGTTTAGGGGCTGAAGCTTTCTTT

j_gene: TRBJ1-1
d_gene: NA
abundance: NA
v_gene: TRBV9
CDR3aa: CASNAGGNTEAFF
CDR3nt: TGTGCCAGCAACGCCGGAGGGAACACTGAAGCTTTCTTT

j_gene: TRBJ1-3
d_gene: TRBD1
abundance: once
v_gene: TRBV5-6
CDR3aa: CASSLETGVTGNTIYF
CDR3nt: TGTGCCAGCAGCTTGGAGACAGGGGTAACTGGAAACACCATATATTTT

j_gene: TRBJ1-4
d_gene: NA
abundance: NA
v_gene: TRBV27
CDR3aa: CASSLGPGELPDEKLFF
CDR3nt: TGTGCCAGCAGTTTGGGGCCGGGGGAACTGCCTGACGAAAAACTGTTTTTT

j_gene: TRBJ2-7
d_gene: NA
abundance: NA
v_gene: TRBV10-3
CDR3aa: CAISVGLTYEQYF
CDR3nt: TGTGCCATCAGTGTCGGGTTAACCTACGAGCAGTACTTC

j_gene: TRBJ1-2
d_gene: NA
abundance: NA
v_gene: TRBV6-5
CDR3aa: CASSSTGTSYGYTF
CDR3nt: TGTGCCAGCAGTTCTACCGGGACTTCCTATGGCTACACCTTC

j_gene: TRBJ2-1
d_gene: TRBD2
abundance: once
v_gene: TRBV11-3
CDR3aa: CASSLSGTYNEQFF
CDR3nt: TGTGCCAGCAGCTTAAGCGGGACCTACAATGAGCAGTTCTTC

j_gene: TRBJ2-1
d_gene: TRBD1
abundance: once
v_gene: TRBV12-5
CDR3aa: CASGQDRGLSSYNEQFF
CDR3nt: TGTGCTAGTGGTCAGGACAGGGGACTAAGCTCCTACAATGAGCAGTTCTTC

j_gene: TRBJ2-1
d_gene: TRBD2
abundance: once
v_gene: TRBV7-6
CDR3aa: CASSLGGSRDYNEQFF
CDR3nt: TGTGCCAGCAGCTTAGGCGGGAGTCGGGACTACAATGAGCAGTTCTTC

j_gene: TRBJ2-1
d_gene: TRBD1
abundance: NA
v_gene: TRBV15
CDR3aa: CATSRPGQGTNEQFF
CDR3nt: TGTGCCACCAGCAGACCGGGACAGGGAACCAATGAGCAGTTCTTC

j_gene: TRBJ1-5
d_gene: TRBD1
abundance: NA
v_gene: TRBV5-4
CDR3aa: CASSLGTGNHQPQHF
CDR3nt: TGTGCCAGCAGCCTTGGGACAGGCAATCATCAGCCCCAGCATTTT

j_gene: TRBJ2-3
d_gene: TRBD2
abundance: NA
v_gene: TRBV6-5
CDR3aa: CASSATSGSTDTQYF
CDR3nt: TGTGCCAGCAGTGCGACTAGCGGGAGCACAGATACGCAGTATTTT

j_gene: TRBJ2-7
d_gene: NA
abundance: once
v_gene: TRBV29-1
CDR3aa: CSVRDIAYEQYF
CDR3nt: TGCAGCGTTCGGGACATTGCCTACGAGCAGTACTTC

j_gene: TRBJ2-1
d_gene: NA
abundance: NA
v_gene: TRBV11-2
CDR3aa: CASSLEWWGRNNEQFF
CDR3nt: TGTGCCAGCAGCTTAGAATGGTGGGGGAGGAACAATGAGCAGTTCTTC

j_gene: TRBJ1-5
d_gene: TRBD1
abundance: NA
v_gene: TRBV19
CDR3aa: CASSIDWRQGHQPQHF
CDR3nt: TGTGCCAGTAGTATAGATTGGAGACAGGGGCATCAGCCCCAGCATTTT

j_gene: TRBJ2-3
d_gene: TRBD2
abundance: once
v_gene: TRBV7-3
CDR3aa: CASSPASGEGTDTQYF
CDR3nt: TGTGCCAGCAGCCCGGCTAGCGGGGAAGGCACAGATACGCAGTATTTT

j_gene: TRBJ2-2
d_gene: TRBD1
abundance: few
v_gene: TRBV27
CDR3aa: CASRWTGNTGELFF
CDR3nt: TGTGCCAGCAGATGGACAGGAAACACCGGGGAGCTGTTTTTT

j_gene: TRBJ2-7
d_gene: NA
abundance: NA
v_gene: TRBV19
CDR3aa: CASSSLQGPYEQYF
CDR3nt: TGTGCCAGTAGTTCCCTACAGGGTCCCTACGAGCAGTACTTC

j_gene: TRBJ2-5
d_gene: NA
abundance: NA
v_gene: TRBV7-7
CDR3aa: CASSLGLTEETQYF
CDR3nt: TGTGCTAGCAGCTTGGGCCTGACAGAAGAGACCCAGTACTTC

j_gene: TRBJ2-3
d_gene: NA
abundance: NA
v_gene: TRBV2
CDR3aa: CASSGYKVKRDPEDTQYF
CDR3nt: TGTGCCAGCAGTGGTTATAAGGTGAAGCGAGACCCGGAAGATACGCAGTATTTT

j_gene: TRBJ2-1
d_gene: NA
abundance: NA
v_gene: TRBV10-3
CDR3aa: CAISDMFEQFF
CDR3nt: TGTGCCATCAGCGACATGTTTGAGCAGTTCTTC

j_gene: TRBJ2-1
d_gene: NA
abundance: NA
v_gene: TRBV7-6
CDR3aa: CASSHLRSAPVRDEQFF
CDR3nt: TGTGCCAGCAGCCACCTAAGATCCGCGCCGGTTCGGGATGAGCAGTTCTTC

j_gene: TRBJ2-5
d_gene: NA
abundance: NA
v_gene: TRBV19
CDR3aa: CASSIDQAGQETQYF
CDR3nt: TGTGCCAGTAGTATAGATCAGGCAGGGCAAGAGACCCAGTACTTC

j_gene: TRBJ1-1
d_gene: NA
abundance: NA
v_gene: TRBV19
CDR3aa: CASSIGQGGTEAFF
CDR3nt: TGTGCCAGTAGTATCGGTCAGGGTGGGACTGAAGCTTTCTTT

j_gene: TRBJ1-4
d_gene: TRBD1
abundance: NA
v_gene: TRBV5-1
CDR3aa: CASSLDRVNEKLFF
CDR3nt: TGCGCCAGCAGTCTTGACAGGGTTAATGAAAAACTGTTTTTT

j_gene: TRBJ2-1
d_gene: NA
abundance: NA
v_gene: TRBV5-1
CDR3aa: CASSLARGSSYNEQFF
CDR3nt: TGCGCCAGCAGCTTGGCCCGGGGTAGCTCCTACAATGAGCAGTTCTTC

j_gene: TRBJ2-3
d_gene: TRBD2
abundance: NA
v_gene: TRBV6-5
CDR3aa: CASSSLAGELYF
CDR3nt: TGTGCCAGCAGTTCACTAGCGGGAGAGTTGTATTTT

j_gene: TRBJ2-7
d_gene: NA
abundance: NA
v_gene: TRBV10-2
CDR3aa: CASSGLLYEQYF
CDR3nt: TGCGCCAGCAGTGGTCTCCTCTACGAGCAGTACTTC

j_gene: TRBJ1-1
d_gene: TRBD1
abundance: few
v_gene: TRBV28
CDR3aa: CAGQGASGTEAFF
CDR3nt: TGTGCCGGACAGGGGGCTAGCGGCACTGAAGCTTTCTTT

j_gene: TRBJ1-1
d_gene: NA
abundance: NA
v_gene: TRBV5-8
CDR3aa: CASSSTGNTEAFF
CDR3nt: TGTGCCAGCAGCTCCACGGGGAACACTGAAGCTTTCTTT

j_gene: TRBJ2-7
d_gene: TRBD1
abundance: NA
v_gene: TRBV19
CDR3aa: CASSTGTGLYEQYF
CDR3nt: TGTGCCAGTAGTACCGGGACAGGACTTTACGAGCAGTACTTC

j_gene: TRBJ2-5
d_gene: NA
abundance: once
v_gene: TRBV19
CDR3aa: CASTSRGRRETQYF
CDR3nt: TGTGCCAGTACCTCCCGGGGAAGGAGGGAGACCCAGTACTTC

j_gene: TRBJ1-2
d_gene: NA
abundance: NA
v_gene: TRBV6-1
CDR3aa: CASSEGSGANYGYTF
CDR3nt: TGTGCCAGCAGTGAAGGCAGCGGCGCTAACTATGGCTACACCTTC

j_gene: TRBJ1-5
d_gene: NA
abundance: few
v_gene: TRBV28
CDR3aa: CASSLWERASSNQPQHF
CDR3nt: TGTGCCAGCAGTTTGTGGGAGAGGGCATCAAGCAATCAGCCCCAGCATTTT

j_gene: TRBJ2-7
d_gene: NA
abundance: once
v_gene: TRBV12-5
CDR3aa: CASGLGPGYEQYF
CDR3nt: TGTGCTAGTGGTTTGGGCCCAGGCTACGAGCAGTACTTC

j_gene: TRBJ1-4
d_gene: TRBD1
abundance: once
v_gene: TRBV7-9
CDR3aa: CASSLATGGNEKLFF
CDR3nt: TGTGCCAGCAGCCTCGCGACAGGGGGCAATGAAAAACTGTTTTTT

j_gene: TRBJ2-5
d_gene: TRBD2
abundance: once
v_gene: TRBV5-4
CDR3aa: CASSLEGLAVRGETQYF
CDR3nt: TGTGCCAGCAGCTTGGAGGGACTAGCGGTCAGGGGAGAGACCCAGTACTTC

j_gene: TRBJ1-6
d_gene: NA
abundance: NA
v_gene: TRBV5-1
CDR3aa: CASSLDSYNSPLHF
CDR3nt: TGCGCCAGCAGCCTTGACAGCTATAATTCACCCCTCCACTTT

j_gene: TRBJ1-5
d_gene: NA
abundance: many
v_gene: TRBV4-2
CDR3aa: CASSQVVGDQPQHF
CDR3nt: TGTGCCAGCAGCCAAGTGGTAGGGGATCAGCCCCAGCATTTT

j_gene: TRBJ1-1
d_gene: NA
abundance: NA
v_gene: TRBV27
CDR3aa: CASSLLTPNTEAFF
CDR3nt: TGTGCCAGCAGTTTACTGACACCGAACACTGAAGCTTTCTTT

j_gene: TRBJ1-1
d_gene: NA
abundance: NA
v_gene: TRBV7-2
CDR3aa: CASSFYAGADTEAFF
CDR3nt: TGTGCCAGCAGCTTTTACGCGGGGGCAGACACTGAAGCTTTCTTT

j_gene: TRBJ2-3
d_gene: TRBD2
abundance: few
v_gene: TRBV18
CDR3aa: CASSFDTSDLTDTQYF
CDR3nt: TGTGCCAGCTCATTCGACACTAGCGACCTCACAGATACGCAGTATTTT

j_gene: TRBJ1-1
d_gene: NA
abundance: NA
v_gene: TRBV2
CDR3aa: CASGQRGGGGTEAFF
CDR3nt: TGTGCCAGCGGACAGAGGGGGGGCGGGGGCACTGAAGCTTTCTTT

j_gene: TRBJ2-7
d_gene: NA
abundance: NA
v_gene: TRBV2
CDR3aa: CASTTSRGSPYEQYF
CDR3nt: TGTGCCAGCACCACATCCCGGGGTTCCCCCTACGAGCAGTACTTC

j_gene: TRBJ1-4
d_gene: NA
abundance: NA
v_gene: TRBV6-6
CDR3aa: CASSYPRGRGEKLFF
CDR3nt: TGTGCCAGCAGTTACCCCCGGGGGAGAGGGGAAAAACTGTTTTTT

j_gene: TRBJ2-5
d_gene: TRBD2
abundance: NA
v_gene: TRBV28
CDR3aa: CASSSIAGWHQETQYF
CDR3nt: TGTGCCAGCAGCTCTATAGCGGGATGGCACCAAGAGACCCAGTACTTC

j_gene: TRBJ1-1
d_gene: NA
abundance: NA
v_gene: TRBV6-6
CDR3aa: CASSYAAEDMNTEAFF
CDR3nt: TGTGCCAGCAGTTACGCGGCCGAGGATATGAACACTGAAGCTTTCTTT

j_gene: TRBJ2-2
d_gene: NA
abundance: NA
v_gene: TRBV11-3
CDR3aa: CASSLDRGGELFF
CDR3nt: TGTGCCAGCAGCTTAGATCGAGGCGGGGAGCTGTTTTTT

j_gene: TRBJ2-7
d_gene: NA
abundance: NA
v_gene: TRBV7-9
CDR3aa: CASSLVGAYEQYF
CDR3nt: TGTGCCAGCAGCTTAGTTGGAGCCTACGAGCAGTACTTC

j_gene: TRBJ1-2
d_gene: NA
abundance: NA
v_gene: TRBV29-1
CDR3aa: CSVGDSDYRGYTF
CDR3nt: TGCAGCGTTGGGGACTCCGATTACCGGGGCTACACCTTC

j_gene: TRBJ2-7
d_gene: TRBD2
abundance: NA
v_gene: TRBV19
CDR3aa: CASSQGAGTTSYEQYF
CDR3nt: TGTGCCAGTAGCCAAGGGGCCGGGACTACCTCCTACGAGCAGTACTTC